These 10 T cell receptor beta chains were sequenced from one sample in a study of cytomegalovirus exposure and HLA in healthy donors. The primer mix had 60 Vbeta and 13 Jbeta primers. The table came from immunoSEQ multiplex PCR; TCRdb's copy has only in-frame clones and leaves some out. The data show roughly 150,000 clones, 70% to 90% seen once. The sample was PBMCs. The receptors were sampled from a woman younger than 35 in good health and CMV-seronegative.

The chain has TRBV7-9 and TRBJ2-7; 10 bases match TRBD2. The CDR3 consists of 15 residues. V lost 5 bases, J lost 7 bases, and 11 bases stayed unmatched. The germline V gene encodes CDR1 SEHNR and CDR2 FQNEAQ (reference sequence). The CDR3 DNA sequence: TGTGCCAGCAGCCAGGGGTCAGCGGGAGGGTTGGAGCAGTACTTC. Translating gives CASSQGSAGGLEQYF.

The chain has TRBV19 and TRBJ2-1, with 9 bases fitting TRBD2. Germline-derived CDR1 and CDR2 are LNHDA and SQIVND (reference sequence). V was clipped by 5 bases and J by 4 bases; unmatched bases: 9. The CDR3 is made up of 16 amino acids. The DNA for the CDR3 is TGTGCCAGTAGTGTAACTAGCGGGCAAACTTACAATGAGCAGTTCTTC. As protein: CASSVTSGQTYNEQFF.

The chain links TRBV19 to TRBJ1-5; TRBD1 agrees at 10 bases. The J segment lost 2 bases and the V segment lost 4 bases, leaving 5 bases of the junction unmatched. The CDR3 contains 16 residues. Germline loops: CDR1 LNHDA, CDR2 SQIVND (reference sequence). The CDR3 DNA reads TGTGCCAGTAGTACTACCGGGACAGGGGGCAATCAGCCCCAGCATTTT. Its translation: CASSTTGTGGNQPQHF. Supplemented by reference TRBV19 and TRBJ1-5, the full variable domain reads DGGITQSPKYLFRKEGQNVTLSCEQNLNHDAMYWYRQDPGQGLRLIYYSQIVNDFQKGDIAEGYSVSREKKESFPLTVTSAQKNPTAFYLCASSTTGTGGNQPQHFGDGTRLSIL.

The rearrangement uses TRBV7-9 and TRBJ2-7; D unclear. Germline V CDR1 and CDR2: SEHNR, FQNEAQ (reference sequence). V lost 2 bases, J lost 5 bases, and 4 bases lay in between. The CDR3 has 11 residues. The CDR3 here is CASSLTNEQYF. The CDR3 DNA follows: TGTGCCAGCAGCTTAACAAACGAGCAGTACTTC.

The chain recombines TRBV10-3 with TRBJ1-2; D is perhaps TRBD1 (5 bases). Trimming shortened V by 0 bases and J by 4 bases, and 9 bases separated the two germline ends. The V gene's germline CDR1 is ENHRY and CDR2 SYGVKD. This CDR3 is 14 amino acids long. In DNA form, the CDR3 reads TGTGCCATCAGTGAGTCGGGGGAGGTCTATGGCTACACCTTC. Residues: CAISESGEVYGYTF.

Points on this clone: At one boundary the junction diverges from the germline segment, which might be a read error. The CDR3: CASSQQGALNIEAFF. Written as DNA, the CDR3 is TGTGCCAGCAGCCAACAGGGAGCATTGAACATTGAAGCTTTCTTT. This chain uses TRBV7-3 with TRBJ1-1, with a possible D match to TRBD1 (6 bases). Per the germline V gene, CDR1 is SGHTA and CDR2 is FQGTGA. CDR3 length: 15 residues.

This clone was seen a single time. The V and J genes are TRBV28 and TRBJ1-2; no firm D call. CDR3 length: 14 amino acids. CDR1 and CDR2 (germline): MDHEN, SYDVKM. The V end was cut by 7 bases, the J end by 1 base, with 13 bases between. The CDR3 sequence is CASTPHTLNYGYTF. CDR3 DNA: TGTGCCAGCACCCCTCACACCCTTAACTATGGCTACACCTTC.

This sequence joins TRBV28 and TRBJ2-6; the match to TRBD1 covers 9 bases. This CDR3 comprises 17 residues. CDR1 and CDR2 (germline): MDHEN, SYDVKM. Unmatched junction bases numbered 8, after V lost 6 bases and J lost 2 bases. The CDR3 DNA reads as TGTGCCAGCAGCGCGGACAGGGGCCCAGCTGGGGCCAACGTCCTGACTTTC. Translating gives CASSADRGPAGANVLTF. Full variable domain (remainder filled in from reference TRBV28 and TRBJ2-6): DVKVTQSSRYLVKRTGEKVFLECVQDMDHENMFWYRQDPGLGLRLIYFSYDVKMKEKGDIPEGYSVSREKKERFSLILESASTNQTSMYLCASSADRGPAGANVLTFGAGSRLTVL.

The chain employs TRBV5-1 and TRBJ2-1; 7 bases are shared with TRBD2. The CDR3 contains 14 residues. From germline, CDR1 is SGHRS and CDR2 YFSETQ. V shed 3 bases, J shed 9 bases, and the junction held 9 bases outside the gene matches. CDR3 residues: CASSSRLAAGEQFF. DNA of the CDR3: TGCGCCAGCAGCTCCCGACTAGCTGCTGGTGAGCAGTTCTTC.

CDR3 protein: CASSLGTPGTEGFGYTF. The CDR3 nucleotides are TGTGCCAGCAGCCTCGGAACCCCCGGGACGGAGGGTTTTGGCTACACCTTC. The chain is built from TRBV4-2 and TRBJ1-2, with D tentatively TRBD1 (5 bases). Per the germline V gene, CDR1 is LGHNA and CDR2 is YNFKEQ. The CDR3 is made up of 17 amino acids. Deletions cut 4 bases from V and 7 bases from J, with 25 bases between.